A single sample is the source of the 8 T cell receptor beta chains below, sequenced in a study of CD8 T cells in ankylosing spondylitis. TCRdb processed the 5' RACE reads anew with MiXCR; each CDR3 protein has one entry. Among some 840,000 distinct CDR3 sequences listed, 10% to 15% were seen once. Study-wide points: A motif of fewer than ten highly homologous TCR beta variants was seen as apparently characteristic of ankylosing spondylitis blood.

Their antigen targets remain unknown. Sequences were obtained from blood, either unsorted or a sorted T cell fraction (not recorded which). These receptors were taken from a male donor with ankylosing spondylitis.

This clonotype was detected a few times. The chain joins TRBV6-2 or TRBV6-3 to TRBJ1-1; D perhaps matches TRBD1 (6 bases). V lost 2 bases, J lost 0 bases, and 10 bases lay in between. The CDR3 length is 15 residues. Germline values: CDR1 MNHEY, CDR2 SVGEGT. CDR3 DNA: TGTGCCAGCAGTTACAGGGGGTTGATGAACACTGAAGCTTTCTTT. It yields the protein CASSYRGLMNTEAFF.

This rearrangement joins TRBV6-2 or TRBV6-3 to TRBJ2-7; 7 bases fit TRBD1. Germline CDR1 MNHEY, CDR2 SVGEGT. CDR3 size: 12 residues. The V segment lost 8 bases and the J segment 1 base; nucleotides outside the gene matches: 2. The CDR3 DNA sequence: TGTGCCAGCCACAGGGGATCCTACGAGCAGTACTTC. Its protein is CASHRGSYEQYF.

This clonotype was recorded at least ten times. The chain recombines TRBV21-1 with TRBJ1-1. TRBV21-1 represents a pseudogene. This CDR3 has 10 residues. The CDR3 loop is CARNGTEAFF. The CDR3 DNA reads as TGTGCCAGGAATGGAACTGAAGCTTTCTTT.

This clonotype was observed at least ten times. The gene calls are TRBV29-1 and TRBJ1-2; D may be TRBD1 (6 bases). The germline V gene encodes CDR1 SQVTM and CDR2 ANQGSEA. The CDR3 loop spans 11 amino acids. The ends were cut back, 5 bases at V and 4 bases at J, with 8 bases in the middle. This CDR3 reads CSVTGIYGYTF. The CDR3 region has the DNA TGCAGCGTTACAGGGATCTATGGCTACACCTTC.

This chain links TRBV7-2 with TRBJ2-7; D not certain. Germline V CDR1 and CDR2: SGHTA, FQGNSA. The CDR3 totals 14 residues. V gave up 7 bases and J gave up 2 bases, with 15 bases separating them. The CDR3 here is CASTSHGMAYEQYF. The DNA for the CDR3 is TGTGCCAGCACCTCGCACGGAATGGCCTACGAGCAGTACTTC.

Ten or more counts support this clonotype. The chain is built from TRBV20-1 and TRBJ2-7, with 7 bases aligning to TRBD2. Germline V gene lookup returns CDR1 DFQATT and CDR2 SNEGSKA (reference sequence). After removal of 5 bases from V and 2 bases from J, the junction contained 9 bases not matched to a gene. The CDR3 has 14 amino acids. The CDR3 region has the DNA TGCAGTGCTCCGACCGGGACTACCCCCTACGAGCAGTACTTC. This codes for CSAPTGTTPYEQYF.

The CDR3 sequence is CASTSWGTGGYTF. CDR3 in DNA: TGTGCCAGCACCTCGTGGGGGACGGGTGGCTACACCTTC. The V and J genes are TRBV27 and TRBJ1-2; possible D gene TRBD1, 5 bases. This CDR3 contains 13 residues. Trimming shortened V by 7 bases and J by 7 bases, and 16 bases separated the two germline ends. The germline V gene encodes CDR1 MNHEY and CDR2 SMNVEV (reference sequence).

This clonotype was recorded at least ten times. This rearrangement joins TRBV27 to TRBJ1-1, with 9 bases fitting TRBD1. V trimming: 5 bases; J trimming: 4 bases; junction bases outside the gene matches: 5. CDR3 length: 14 residues. Germline V lookup: CDR1 MNHEY, CDR2 SMNVEV (reference sequence). The CDR3 spells CASSPRDRATEAFF. CDR3 nucleotide sequence: TGTGCCAGCAGTCCACGGGACAGGGCCACTGAAGCTTTCTTT.